This T cell receptor beta chain was captured by sequencing in a study of blood T cells in healthy people across ages. As for the study in general: Every two T cells gave about one barcoded beta molecule via template switching.

Per the germline V gene, CDR1 is LGHDT and CDR2 is YNNKEL (reference sequence). This CDR3 has 17 amino acids. Trimming cost V 2 bases and J 5 bases; bases outside gene matches: 8. A sample-barcoded 5' primer and a J-beta primer mix were used in a second PCR of roughly 6 to 12 cycles. Each CDR3 protein gets one entry after TCRdb re-called the 5' RACE reads with MiXCR. Seen here are around 800,000 distinct CDR3 sequences, around 25% observed once, and the top ten hold 2.5% to 3.5%. Another study also made use of these data, one on T cells of mothers and their children. Per that paper: The donors comprised about 6 children and their three healthy Caucasian mothers.

The sample consisted of blood. This chain uses TRBV3-1 with TRBJ2-7; 14 nucleotides match TRBD2. This TCR was recovered from a boy under 18 in good health. CDR3 nucleotide sequence: TGTGCCAGCAGCCAAAGACCGGGACTAGCGGGAGCCAACGAGCAGTACTTC. Amino acid sequence: CASSQRPGLAGANEQYF.